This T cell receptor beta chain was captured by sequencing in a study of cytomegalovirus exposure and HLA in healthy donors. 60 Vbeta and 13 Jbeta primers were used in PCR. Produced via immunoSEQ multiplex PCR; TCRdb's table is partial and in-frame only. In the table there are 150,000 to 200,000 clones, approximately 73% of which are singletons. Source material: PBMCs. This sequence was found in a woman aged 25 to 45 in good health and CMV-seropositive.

In DNA form, the CDR3 reads TGTGCCAGCAGAGGACAGGGGGCTCTTCTTGGCTACACCTTC. The encoded protein is CASRGQGALLGYTF. The V and J genes are TRBV2 and TRBJ1-2; 11 bases fit TRBD1. Unmatched junction bases numbered 7, after V lost 6 bases and J lost 7 bases. There are 14 residues in the CDR3. The V gene's germline CDR1 is SNHLY and CDR2 FYNNEI.